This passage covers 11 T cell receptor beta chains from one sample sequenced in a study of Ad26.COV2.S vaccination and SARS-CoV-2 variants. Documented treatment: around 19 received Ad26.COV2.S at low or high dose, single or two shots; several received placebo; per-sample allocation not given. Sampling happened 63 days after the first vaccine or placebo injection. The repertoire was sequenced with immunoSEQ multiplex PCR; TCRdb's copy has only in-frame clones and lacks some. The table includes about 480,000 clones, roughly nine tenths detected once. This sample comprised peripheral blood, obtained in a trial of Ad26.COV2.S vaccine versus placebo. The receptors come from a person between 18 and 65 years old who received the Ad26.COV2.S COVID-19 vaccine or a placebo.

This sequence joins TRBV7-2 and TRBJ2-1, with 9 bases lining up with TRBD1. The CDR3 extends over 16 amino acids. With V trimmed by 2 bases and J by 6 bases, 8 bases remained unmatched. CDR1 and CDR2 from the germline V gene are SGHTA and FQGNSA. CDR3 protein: CASSLYGTGPLNEQFF. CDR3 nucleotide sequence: TGTGCCAGCAGCTTATATGGGACAGGGCCGCTCAATGAGCAGTTCTTC.

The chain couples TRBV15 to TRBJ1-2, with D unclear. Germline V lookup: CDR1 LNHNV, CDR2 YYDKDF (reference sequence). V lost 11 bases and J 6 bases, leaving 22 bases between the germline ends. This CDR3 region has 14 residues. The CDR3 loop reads CASTARAPLDGYTF. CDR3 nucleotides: TGTGCCTCAACCGCGAGGGCTCCCCTTGATGGCTACACCTTC.

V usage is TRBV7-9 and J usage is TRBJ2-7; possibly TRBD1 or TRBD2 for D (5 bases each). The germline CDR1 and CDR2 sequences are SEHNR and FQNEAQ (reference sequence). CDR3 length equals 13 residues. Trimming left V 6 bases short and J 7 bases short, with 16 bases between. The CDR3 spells CASSRDALGEQYF. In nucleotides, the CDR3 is TGTGCCAGCAGTAGGGACGCCCTGGGAGAGCAGTACTTC.

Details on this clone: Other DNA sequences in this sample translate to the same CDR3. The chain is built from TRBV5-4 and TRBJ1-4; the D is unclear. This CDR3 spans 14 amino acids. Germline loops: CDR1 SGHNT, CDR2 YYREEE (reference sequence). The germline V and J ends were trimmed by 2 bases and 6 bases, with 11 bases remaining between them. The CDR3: CASSFLGGDEKLFF. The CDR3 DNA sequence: TGTGCCAGCAGCTTCTTGGGTGGAGATGAAAAACTGTTTTTT.

The CDR3 region has the DNA TGTGCCAGCAGTTACGAGCCAGGGCTTGAAAAACTGTTTTTT. This translates into CASSYEPGLEKLFF. The rearrangement uses TRBV6-5 and TRBJ1-4, with D tentatively TRBD1 (5 bases). From germline, CDR1 is MNHEY and CDR2 SVGAGI. The CDR3 is 14 residues long. Trimming pared 2 bases from V and 7 bases from J, leaving 11 bases between.

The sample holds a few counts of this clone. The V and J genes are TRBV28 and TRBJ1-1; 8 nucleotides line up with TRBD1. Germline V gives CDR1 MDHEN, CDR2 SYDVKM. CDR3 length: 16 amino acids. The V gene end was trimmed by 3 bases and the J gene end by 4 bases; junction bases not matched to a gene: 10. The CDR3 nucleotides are TGTGCCAGCAGTTTGGCTGTAGGACAGGGAGGCACTGAAGCTTTCTTT. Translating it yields CASSLAVGQGGTEAFF.

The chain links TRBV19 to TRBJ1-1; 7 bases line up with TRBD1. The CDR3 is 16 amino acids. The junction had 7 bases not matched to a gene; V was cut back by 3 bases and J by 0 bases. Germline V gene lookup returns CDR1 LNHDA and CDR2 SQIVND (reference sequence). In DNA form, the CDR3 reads TGTGCCAGTAGTATTAGGGGGCGCCGGATGAACACTGAAGCTTTCTTT. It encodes CASSIRGRRMNTEAFF.

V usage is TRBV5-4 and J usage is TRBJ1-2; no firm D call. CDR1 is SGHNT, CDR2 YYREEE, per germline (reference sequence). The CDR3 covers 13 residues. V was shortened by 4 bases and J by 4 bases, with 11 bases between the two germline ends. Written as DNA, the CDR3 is TGTGCCAGCAGCGTCGGTAGTACCTATGGCTACACCTTC. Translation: CASSVGSTYGYTF.

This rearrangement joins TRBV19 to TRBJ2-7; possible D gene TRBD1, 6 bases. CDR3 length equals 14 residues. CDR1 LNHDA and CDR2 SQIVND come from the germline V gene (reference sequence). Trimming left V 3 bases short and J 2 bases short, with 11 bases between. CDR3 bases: TGTGCCAGTAGTATCGAGGGGACACCCTACGAGCAGTACTTC. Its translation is CASSIEGTPYEQYF.

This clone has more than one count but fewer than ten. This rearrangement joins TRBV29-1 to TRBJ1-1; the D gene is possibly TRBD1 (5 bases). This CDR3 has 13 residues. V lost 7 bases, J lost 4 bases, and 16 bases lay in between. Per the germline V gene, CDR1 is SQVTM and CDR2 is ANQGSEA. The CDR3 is CSAQVGAVTEAFF. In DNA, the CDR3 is TGCAGCGCCCAAGTCGGGGCGGTCACTGAAGCTTTCTTT.

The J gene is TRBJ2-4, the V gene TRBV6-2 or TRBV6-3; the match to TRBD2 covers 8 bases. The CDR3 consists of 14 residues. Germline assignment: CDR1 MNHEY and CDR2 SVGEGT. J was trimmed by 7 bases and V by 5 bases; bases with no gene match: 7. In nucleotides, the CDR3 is TGTGCCAGCAGTCCGGGACTAGACGTGAACATTCAGTACTTC. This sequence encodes CASSPGLDVNIQYF.